The 12 T cell receptor beta chains below come from one sample, sequenced in a study of cytomegalovirus exposure and HLA in healthy donors. The PCR made use of 60 Vbeta and 13 Jbeta primers. Clones were read by immunoSEQ multiplex PCR, and TCRdb kept only the in-frame ones, dropping some. The sample shows about 160,000 clones, around three quarters of them seen only once. Sequences were obtained from PBMCs. These TCRs come from a man aged 40-49 years in good health and CMV-seronegative.

This clone was seen a handful of times. This chain uses TRBV27 with TRBJ1-6; possibly TRBD1 for D (5 bases). Germline V gene lookup returns CDR1 MNHEY and CDR2 SMNVEV (reference sequence). V lost 3 bases and J 10 bases, leaving 13 bases between the germline ends. The CDR3 is 14 amino acids. CDR3 amino acids: CASSFKRGGSPLHF. The CDR3 DNA reads as TGTGCCAGCAGTTTTAAAAGGGGAGGCTCACCCCTCCACTTT.

In this sample, this clone turned up a few times. The chain employs TRBV14 and TRBJ2-7; tentatively, D is TRBD1 (6 bases). The CDR3 runs 15 residues. Germline V gives CDR1 SGHDN, CDR2 FVKESK. Deletions cut 1 base from V and 3 bases from J, with 13 bases between. CDR3 DNA sequence: TGTGCCAGCAGCCAAGGCGAAGGCAGGGGCTACGAGCAGTACTTC. This translates into CASSQGEGRGYEQYF.

The chain recombines TRBV6-1 with TRBJ2-1, with 7 bases that match TRBD2. V was pared by 10 bases and J by 8 bases, with 8 bases of the junction left unmatched. Germline lookup yields CDR1 MNHNS and CDR2 SASEGT. This CDR3 is built from 12 residues. CDR3 in DNA: TGTGCCACCCGCTGGGCGGGGGATGAGCAGTTCTTC. Translated, it gives CATRWAGDEQFF.

The gene calls are TRBV20-1 and TRBJ2-5, with 8 bases identical to TRBD1. The germline V gene has CDR1 DFQATT and CDR2 SNEGSKA (reference sequence). V lost 4 bases to trimming and J lost 5 bases; unmatched junction nucleotides: 0. The CDR3 has 11 amino acids. The CDR3 coding sequence is TGCAGTGCTAACAGGGGGGAGACCCAGTACTTC. Protein: CSANRGETQYF.

The chain carries TRBV4-3 and TRBJ2-3; weak D call: TRBD2 (5 bases). There are 16 residues in the CDR3. Trimming left V 0 bases short and J 6 bases short, with 16 bases between. Germline loops: CDR1 LGHNA, CDR2 YSLEER. The CDR3 region has the DNA TGCGCCAGCAGCCAAGACCATCAGAGCGGCGATGATACGCAGTATTTT. Translation gives CASSQDHQSGDDTQYF.

This chain links TRBV5-4 with TRBJ2-1, with D perhaps TRBD2 (6 bases). The V gene lost 0 bases and the J gene lost 12 bases, with 10 bases spanning the gap. The CDR3 consists of 12 residues. CDR1 and CDR2 from the germline V gene are SGHNT and YYREEE (reference sequence). DNA for the CDR3: TGTGCCAGCAGCTTGGCCGTCGGGGGGCAGTTCTTC. It yields the protein CASSLAVGGQFF. Full variable domain (missing parts from reference TRBV5-4 and TRBJ2-1): ETGVTQSPTHLIKTRGQQVTLRCSSQSGHNTVSWYQQALGQGPQFIFQYYREEENGRGNFPPRFSGLQFPNYSSELNVNALELDDSALYLCASSLAVGGQFFGPGTRLTVL.

This clone has only a few counts. The CDR3 DNA reads as TGTGCCAGCAGCTTTGGGGGAGGACTAGCCAATGAGCAGTTCTTC. Its translation: CASSFGGGLANEQFF. V is TRBV7-2 and J is TRBJ2-1, with 8 bases aligning to TRBD2. The germline V gene has CDR1 SGHTA and CDR2 FQGNSA. V shed 3 bases and J 6 bases; nucleotides not matched to a gene: 7. CDR3 size: 15 residues.

The rearrangement joins TRBV7-6 to TRBJ2-5; TRBD2 aligns across 9 bases. The junction had 6 bases not matched to a gene; V was cut back by 2 bases and J by 5 bases. The CDR3 totals 15 residues. CDR1 SGHVS and CDR2 FNYEAQ come from the germline V gene. CDR3 bases: TGTGCCAGCAGCTTACGCCTAGCGGGAAGGGAGACCCAGTACTTC. The encoded protein is CASSLRLAGRETQYF.

This chain connects TRBV7-9 to TRBJ2-1, with 7 bases matching TRBD2. V lost 5 bases and J lost 7; bases outside the gene matches: 8. This CDR3 has 14 residues. CDR1 and CDR2 (germline): SEHNR, FQNEAQ (reference sequence). The CDR3 DNA is TGTGCCAGCAGCCGAGCTCTAGCGGCAAATGAGCAGTTCTTC. It codes for CASSRALAANEQFF.

The V gene is TRBV6-6, the J gene TRBJ2-7, with 11 positions matching TRBD1. The CDR3 runs to 15 residues. Germline values: CDR1 MNHNY, CDR2 SVGAGI (reference sequence). With 5 bases clipped from V and 0 bases from J, the junction kept 3 bases outside the gene matches. CDR3 loop: CASSHGTGGSYEQYF. For the CDR3, the DNA is TGTGCCAGCAGTCACGGGACAGGGGGCTCCTACGAGCAGTACTTC.

The chain links TRBV11-2 to TRBJ2-3; tentative D call: TRBD1 (6 bases). The CDR3 is made up of 17 amino acids. Germline assignment: CDR1 SGHAT and CDR2 FQNNGV. V was cut by 1 base and J by 6 bases, with 20 bases left in between. CDR3 protein: CASSLARSSNRVDTQYF. CDR3 nucleotides: TGTGCCAGCAGCTTAGCCAGGAGCTCTAACAGGGTTGATACGCAGTATTTT.

The genes are TRBV9 and TRBJ2-7, with 10 positions matching TRBD2. The CDR3 extends over 17 amino acids. V lost 4 bases, J lost 5 bases, and 15 bases stayed unmatched. Germline values: CDR1 SGDLS, CDR2 YYNGEE. This chain's CDR3 is CASSTTSGSSGGNEQYF. CDR3 bases: TGTGCCAGCAGCACGACTAGCGGGTCGTCGGGGGGGAACGAGCAGTACTTC.